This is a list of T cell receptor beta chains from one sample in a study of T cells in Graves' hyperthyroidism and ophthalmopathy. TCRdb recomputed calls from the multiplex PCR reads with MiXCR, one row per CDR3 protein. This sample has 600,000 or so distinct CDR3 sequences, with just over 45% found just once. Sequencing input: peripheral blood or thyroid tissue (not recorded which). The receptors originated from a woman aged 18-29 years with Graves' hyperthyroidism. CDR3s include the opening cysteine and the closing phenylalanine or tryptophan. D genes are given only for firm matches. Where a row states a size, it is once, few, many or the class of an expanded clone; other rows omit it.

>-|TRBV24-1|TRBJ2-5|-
CATSETGTGANQETQYF
TGTGCCACCAGTGAGACAGGGACTGGGGCCAACCAAGAGACCCAGTACTTC
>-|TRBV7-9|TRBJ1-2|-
CASSLGERSWGRNYGYTF
TGTGCCAGCAGCTTAGGGGAGCGATCTTGGGGCCGAAACTATGGCTACACCTTC
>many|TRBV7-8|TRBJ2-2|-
CASTETGSGELFF
TGTGCCAGCACCGAAACCGGCTCCGGGGAGCTGTTTTTT
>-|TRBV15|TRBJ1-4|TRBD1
CATSSQDGTGGKKLFF
TGTGCCACCAGCAGCCAAGATGGGACAGGGGGCAAAAAACTGTTTTTT
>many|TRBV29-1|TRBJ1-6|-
CSVAADGNSPLHF
TGCAGCGTTGCGGCGGATGGTAATTCACCCCTCCACTTT
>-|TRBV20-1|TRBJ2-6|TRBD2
CSAWGGAGANVLTF
TGCAGTGCCTGGGGGGGGGCTGGGGCCAACGTCCTGACTTTC
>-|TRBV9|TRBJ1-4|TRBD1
CASTQTGGQEKLFF
TGTGCCAGCACCCAGACAGGGGGTCAGGAAAAACTGTTTTTT
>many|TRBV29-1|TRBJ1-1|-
CSVERGTF
TGCAGCGTTGAAAGGGGAACCTTT
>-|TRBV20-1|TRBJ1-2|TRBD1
CSASGQAERYGYTF
TGCAGTGCTAGTGGACAGGCCGAGCGCTATGGCTACACCTTC
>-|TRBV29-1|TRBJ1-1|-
CSVERETDSNTEAFF
TGCAGCGTTGAGAGGGAGACAGATTCCAACACTGAAGCTTTCTTT
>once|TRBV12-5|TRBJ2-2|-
CASGLSRYTGELFF
TGTGCTAGTGGTTTGTCCCGTTACACCGGGGAGCTGTTTTTT
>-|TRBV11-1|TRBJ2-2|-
CASRSNTGELVF
TGTGCCAGTAGATCGAACACCGGGGAGCTGGTTTTT
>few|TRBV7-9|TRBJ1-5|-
CASSLSAGNNQPQHF
TGTGCCAGCAGCTTATCAGCCGGGAATAATCAGCCCCAGCATTTT
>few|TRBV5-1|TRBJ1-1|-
CASSHGRNTEAFF
TGTGCCAGCTCACATGGAAGGAACACTGAAGCTTTCTTT
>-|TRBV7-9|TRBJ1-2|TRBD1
CASSLALRTGGGGYTF
TGTGCCAGCAGCTTAGCGCTTCGGACAGGGGGAGGTGGCTACACCTTC
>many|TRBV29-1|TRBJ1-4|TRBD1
CSVGQGGYNEKLFF
TGCAGCGTTGGACAGGGAGGGTATAATGAAAAACTGTTTTTT
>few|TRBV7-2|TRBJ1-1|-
CASSFQDKNTEAFF
TGTGCCAGCAGCTTTCAGGACAAGAACACTGAAGCTTTCTTT
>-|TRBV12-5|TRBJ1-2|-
CASGLGEGGYGYTF
TGTGCTAGTGGTTTGGGCGAGGGGGGCTATGGCTACACCTTC
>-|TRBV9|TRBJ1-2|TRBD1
CASSTWTGDGYGYTF
TGTGCCAGCAGCACCTGGACAGGGGACGGCTATGGCTACACCTTC
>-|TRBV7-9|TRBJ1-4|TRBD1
CASSSTHYDRVNEKLFF
TGTGCCAGCAGCTCGACCCACTACGACAGGGTTAATGAAAAACTGTTTTTT